This TCR beta chain stems from a study of T cells in Graves' hyperthyroidism and ophthalmopathy (dated by TCRdb to between 2017 and 2020). About the investigation overall: Peripheral blood samples were taken at the time of initial diagnosis, prior to any treatment. The study also compared thyroid tissue and blood T-cell repertoires from a handful of Graves' hyperthyroidism patients. Once sampling was done, hyperthyroidism patients were given methimazole at a starting dose of 30 mg daily, whereas ophthalmopathy patients were given high-dose intravenous methylprednisolone. The paper reports TCR Vbeta CDR3 sequencing of 130 to 150 peripheral blood samples: fewer than 50 ophthalmopathy, over 70 hyperthyroidism and roughly 17 progressor patients. The 100 or so discovery patients were divided at random into training and test sets in a 7:3 ratio. To identify TCR V-J signatures that set the groups apart, the researchers used a discovery cohort of 90 to 100 patients, made up of around 42 with Graves' ophthalmopathy and 57 with stable Graves' hyperthyroidism. Whether ophthalmopathy could be predicted prospectively was tested in an independent validation cohort made up of some 20 hyperthyroidism patients plus 17 patients who later progressed to ophthalmopathy. Paper-wide results and their limitations: Most expanded thyroid clonotypes (frequency above 0.001) were also detected in blood, a finding suggesting that blood repertoires may reflect thyroid immune responses. In cross-validation, a model built on a 13 V-J signature told ophthalmopathy apart from stable hyperthyroidism with roughly 87% sensitivity and approximately 81% specificity, and in testing the same model reached 80%/75%. Sample size was not statistically predetermined, and blinding of investigators to group allocation was not performed. During validation, the model predicted progression to ophthalmopathy a median of around six months ahead of onset, with approximately 70% sensitivity and 72.22% specificity.

This clonotype was seen a handful of times. The antigen it recognizes is unknown. It has no much larger one-base neighbor in the sample; base qualities were not kept. V and J lose 3 bases and 0 bases, and a span of 7 bases separates them. Sequences MDHEN (CDR1) and SYDVKM (CDR2) are obtained from the germline V gene. From the cysteine through the phenylalanine, the CDR3 covers 14 amino acids. This entry keeps only the CDR3 DNA: 42 bases, framed from base 1. In the ophthalmopathy patients, disease was moderately to severely active, with a Clinical Activity Score of 3 or more, a NOSPECS grade of 4 or more, and a duration of less than 3 months. The study excluded patients with uncontrolled infections, other autoimmune diseases, pregnancy or lactation. Diagnoses relied on clinical symptoms, serum thyroxine and TRAb, thyroid ultrasound and orbital computed tomography. PBMCs were isolated from about 10 ml of fresh peripheral blood by Ficoll-Paque density gradient centrifugation. Total RNA was extracted with Trizol reagent, and quality was checked on an Agilent 2100 Bioanalyzer.

Amplification of TCR beta CDR3 regions was carried out from RNA transcripts. For the first round of RT-PCR on the TCR CDR3, the HTBI primer set was used together with the Qiagen OneStep RT-PCR kit. The libraries were constructed in a second round of multiplex PCR and then size-selected and purified. Paired-end sequencing of the libraries was performed with 100 bp reads on an Illumina HiSeq2000. The authors' pipeline ran thus. Raw data were processed with SOAPnuke, discarding reads with adapters, uncalled bases, mean Phred below 15, or no exact constant-primer or identifier match. COPE v1.2.5 was used to merge high-quality paired reads, and clonotypes were defined as unique nucleotide sequences. MiTCR v1.1 was used to align clonotypes to the IMGT TRBV, TRBD and TRBJ reference segments. The analysis was restricted to V-J combinations with a frequency above 0.0001, which together covered 99.2% of the repertoires. A TCS score was defined as the ratio of F50 (clonal expansion) to E x V (chaos), with BLOSUM62-based TCRdist applied between CDR3 peptides within each V-J. Welch's t-statistics and random forest reduced 500 to 550 V-J features to 13, which were used in a naive Bayes classifier (R e1071). TCRdb reran the public reads through fastp at Q25 and MiXCR, keeping productive beta chains. Rows are unified per CDR3 protein, each entry keeping the most common DNA and genes. TCRdb, not the authors, supplied the V and J calls. Present in this sample are hundreds of thousands of distinct CDR3 sequences, about 20% of which were seen just once. The top ten constitute roughly 60% of the sample.

This receptor was taken from a man aged 25 to 40 with Graves' ophthalmopathy. The chain joins TRBV28 to TRBJ2-3, with no confidently assigned D gene. Sequencing was performed on blood. The nucleotide sequence reads as follows: TGTGCCAGCAGTTTTTCCAAGAGCACAGATACGCAGTATTTT. The translation is CASSFSKSTDTQYF.